The T cell receptor beta chain under discussion was sequenced for a study of response to subunit inactivated influenza vaccine. Each CDR3 protein gets one entry after TCRdb re-called the RT-PCR reads with MiXCR. The sample lists approximately 490,000 distinct CDR3 sequences; 7.2% were seen once. This clonotype was found many times. This receptor was taken from a man aged 50 to 75 who received an inactivated influenza vaccine. The sample in question was PBMCs from blood, obtained roughly 24 months after vaccination.

The CDR3 region is CASSYYRDEQFF. CDR3 nucleotides: TGTGCCAGCAGTTATTACCGGGATGAGCAGTTCTTC. This chain uses TRBV12-3 or TRBV12-4 with TRBJ2-1, with D hard to call. This CDR3 spans 12 amino acids. V was shortened by 4 bases and J by 8 bases, with 9 bases between the two germline ends.